This T cell receptor (beta chain) was recorded in a study of Graves' ophthalmopathy and Graves' hyperthyroidism. Trimming cost V 8 bases and J 0 bases, with 21 bases left between them. The CDR3 is 17 amino acids. CDR1 and CDR2 (germline): WSHSY, SAAADI. RNA transcripts provided the template for amplifying TCR beta CDR3 regions. First-round RT-PCR used HTBI primers; second-round multiplex PCR followed. TCRdb processed the multiplex PCR reads anew with MiXCR; each CDR3 protein has one entry. Counted here are roughly 700,000 distinct CDR3 sequences, roughly 40% occurring once; the ten biggest clones make up 35% to 55%.

Material for sequencing was peripheral blood. This chain joins TRBV10-2 and TRBJ2-3, with D perhaps matching TRBD2 (5 bases). The sequence derives from an adult man with Graves' ophthalmopathy. The DNA of the CDR3 is TGCGCCAGCTTCGGTGTTGGGCTAGCAGAAAGCACAGATACGCAGTATTTT. Translated: CASFGVGLAESTDTQYF.